These T cell receptor beta chains were read from a single sample in a study of blood T cell repertoires in COVID-19. Produced via immunoSEQ multiplex PCR; TCRdb's table is partial and in-frame only. This table has more than 55,000 clones, 88% appearing once. What was sequenced was peripheral blood. The receptors shown here come from a man aged 55 to 70 with acute or convalescent COVID-19. The CDR3 runs from the conserved cysteine through the conserved F or W. Each record gives: V gene, D gene, CDR3 length, clone size, J gene, CDR3 protein, CDR3 DNA. D genes are given only for firm matches. Clone size is shown for a subset of rows, as once, few, many or a class of expanded clone.

v_gene: TRBV4-1; d_gene: -; len: 15; abundance: -; j_gene: TRBJ1-5; CDR3aa: CASSLGGATEQPQHF; CDR3nt: TGCGCCAGCAGCCTGGGGGGGGCGACCGAACAGCCCCAGCATTTT
v_gene: TRBV3-1/TRBV3-2; d_gene: TRBD2; len: 14; abundance: -; j_gene: TRBJ2-7; CDR3aa: CASTKGLAGLEQYF; CDR3nt: TGTGCCAGCACCAAGGGACTAGCGGGGCTAGAGCAGTACTTC
v_gene: TRBV11-2; d_gene: TRBD2; len: 14; abundance: -; j_gene: TRBJ2-7; CDR3aa: CASSPGGSPNEQYF; CDR3nt: TGTGCCAGCAGCCCGGGAGGGTCCCCCAACGAGCAGTACTTC
v_gene: TRBV6-6; d_gene: -; len: 14; abundance: -; j_gene: TRBJ2-7; CDR3aa: CASSYLKRRNEQYF; CDR3nt: TGTGCCAGCAGTTACTTGAAGCGCCGCAACGAGCAGTACTTC
v_gene: TRBV4-1; d_gene: -; len: 14; abundance: -; j_gene: TRBJ2-4; CDR3aa: CASSPPARNNIQYF; CDR3nt: TGCGCCAGCAGCCCCCCCGCCAGGAATAACATTCAGTACTTC
v_gene: TRBV15; d_gene: -; len: 13; abundance: -; j_gene: TRBJ1-5; CDR3aa: CATSRDQGQPQHF; CDR3nt: TGTGCCACCAGCAGAGATCAGGGTCAGCCCCAGCATTTT
v_gene: TRBV3-1/TRBV3-2; d_gene: TRBD2; len: 17; abundance: -; j_gene: TRBJ2-3; CDR3aa: CASSQVMRLAKTDTQYF; CDR3nt: TGTGCCAGCAGCCAAGTGATGCGACTAGCGAAGACAGATACGCAGTATTTT
v_gene: TRBV27; d_gene: TRBD1; len: 15; abundance: -; j_gene: TRBJ2-7; CDR3aa: CASSRTGSFVYEQYF; CDR3nt: TGTGCCAGCAGCCGGACAGGGTCCTTCGTCTACGAGCAGTACTTC
v_gene: TRBV19; d_gene: TRBD2; len: 16; abundance: once; j_gene: TRBJ2-1; CDR3aa: CASSIVGGGPYNEQFF; CDR3nt: TGTGCCAGTAGTATAGTTGGGGGAGGGCCCTACAATGAGCAGTTCTTC
v_gene: TRBV7-9; d_gene: -; len: 17; abundance: -; j_gene: TRBJ1-3; CDR3aa: CASSLASVRPWGNTIYF; CDR3nt: TGTGCCAGCAGCTTAGCAAGCGTCAGGCCCTGGGGCAACACCATATATTTT
v_gene: TRBV6-5; d_gene: TRBD1; len: 14; abundance: -; j_gene: TRBJ1-6; CDR3aa: CASNRQGQPSPLHF; CDR3nt: TGTGCCAGCAACCGACAGGGACAACCTTCACCCCTCCACTTT
v_gene: TRBV4-1; d_gene: -; len: 15; abundance: -; j_gene: TRBJ1-1; CDR3aa: CASSQERRGRTEAFF; CDR3nt: TGCGCCAGCAGCCAAGAGCGCAGGGGAAGGACTGAAGCTTTCTTT
v_gene: TRBV4-2; d_gene: TRBD2; len: 15; abundance: -; j_gene: TRBJ2-1; CDR3aa: CASSPLLAGGDEQFF; CDR3nt: TGTGCCAGCAGCCCTCTACTAGCGGGAGGGGATGAGCAGTTCTTC
v_gene: TRBV6-6; d_gene: -; len: 14; abundance: -; j_gene: TRBJ1-5; CDR3aa: CASSYPGNNQPQHF; CDR3nt: TGTGCCAGCAGTTATCCGGGGAACAATCAGCCCCAGCATTTT
v_gene: TRBV5-1; d_gene: -; len: 15; abundance: once; j_gene: TRBJ2-1; CDR3aa: CASSLIKPAGHEQFF; CDR3nt: TGCGCCAGCAGCTTGATAAAACCCGCGGGACATGAGCAGTTCTTC
v_gene: TRBV4-1; d_gene: -; len: 18; abundance: -; j_gene: TRBJ2-7; CDR3aa: CASSLEPAAVLAPYEQYF; CDR3nt: TGCGCCAGCAGCCTAGAGCCCGCTGCGGTCCTAGCCCCTTACGAGCAGTACTTC
v_gene: TRBV28; d_gene: -; len: 14; abundance: -; j_gene: TRBJ2-3; CDR3aa: CASSLPGSRDTQYF; CDR3nt: TGTGCCAGCAGTTTGCCCGGGAGTAGAGATACGCAGTATTTT
v_gene: TRBV19; d_gene: TRBD2; len: 18; abundance: -; j_gene: TRBJ2-1; CDR3aa: CASIIHNLLAGVRCEQFF; CDR3nt: TGTGCCAGTATTATACACAACCTCCTAGCGGGAGTTCGGTGTGAGCAGTTCTTC
v_gene: TRBV6-6; d_gene: -; len: 11; abundance: -; j_gene: TRBJ1-1; CDR3aa: CASHRDTEAFF; CDR3nt: TGTGCCAGCCACAGGGACACTGAAGCTTTCTTT
v_gene: TRBV5-1; d_gene: -; len: 15; abundance: -; j_gene: TRBJ1-4; CDR3aa: CASSLMGGGREKLFF; CDR3nt: TGCGCCAGCAGCTTGATGGGCGGGGGAAGGGAAAAACTGTTTTTT
v_gene: TRBV6-5; d_gene: TRBD1; len: 13; abundance: once; j_gene: TRBJ1-1; CDR3aa: CASRRTGGTEAFF; CDR3nt: TGTGCCAGCAGGAGAACAGGGGGCACTGAAGCTTTCTTT
v_gene: TRBV25-1; d_gene: TRBD1; len: 13; abundance: -; j_gene: TRBJ1-2; CDR3aa: CASGDSRAFGYTF; CDR3nt: TGTGCCAGCGGGGACAGTCGGGCTTTTGGCTACACCTTC
v_gene: TRBV3-1/TRBV3-2; d_gene: -; len: 18; abundance: few; j_gene: TRBJ1-3; CDR3aa: CASSQGVGRGGSGNTIYF; CDR3nt: TGTGCCAGCAGCCAAGGGGTGGGCCGCGGGGGGTCTGGAAACACCATATATTTT
v_gene: TRBV12-5; d_gene: TRBD1; len: 17; abundance: -; j_gene: TRBJ2-7; CDR3aa: CASGPRAGTGGLHEQYF; CDR3nt: TGTGCTAGTGGTCCTCGAGCCGGGACAGGGGGCTTGCACGAGCAGTACTTC
v_gene: TRBV2; d_gene: TRBD1; len: 14; abundance: few; j_gene: TRBJ1-2; CDR3aa: CASVGQGAGAGYTF; CDR3nt: TGTGCCAGCGTGGGGCAGGGGGCTGGGGCTGGCTACACCTTC
v_gene: TRBV5-1; d_gene: -; len: 14; abundance: -; j_gene: TRBJ2-3; CDR3aa: CASSFQDSTDTQYF; CDR3nt: TGCGCCAGCAGCTTTCAGGATTCCACAGATACGCAGTATTTT
v_gene: TRBV24-1; d_gene: TRBD2; len: 14; abundance: -; j_gene: TRBJ2-1; CDR3aa: CATAGTSGSNEQFF; CDR3nt: TGTGCCACGGCCGGGACTAGCGGGAGCAATGAGCAGTTCTTC
v_gene: TRBV7-8; d_gene: -; len: 14; abundance: once; j_gene: TRBJ2-5; CDR3aa: CASSPGTVGGTQYF; CDR3nt: TGTGCCAGCAGCCCCGGGACAGTCGGGGGGACCCAGTACTTC
v_gene: TRBV10-3; d_gene: -; len: 15; abundance: -; j_gene: TRBJ2-1; CDR3aa: CAISGRDKAYNEQFF; CDR3nt: TGTGCCATCAGTGGACGGGACAAGGCCTACAATGAGCAGTTCTTC
v_gene: TRBV5-4; d_gene: -; len: 18; abundance: -; j_gene: TRBJ1-6; CDR3aa: CASSLGALGGARNSPLHF; CDR3nt: TGTGCCAGCAGCTTGGGGGCCCTGGGGGGGGCACGGAATTCACCCCTCCACTTT
v_gene: TRBV5-1; d_gene: TRBD1; len: 14; abundance: -; j_gene: TRBJ1-2; CDR3aa: CASSLFGQGDGYTF; CDR3nt: TGCGCCAGCAGCTTGTTCGGACAGGGGGACGGCTACACCTTC
v_gene: TRBV5-1; d_gene: TRBD2; len: 16; abundance: -; j_gene: TRBJ2-3; CDR3aa: CASSPRLAGGQDTQYF; CDR3nt: TGCGCCAGCAGCCCCAGACTAGCGGGAGGGCAAGATACGCAGTATTTT
v_gene: TRBV5-5; d_gene: -; len: 15; abundance: -; j_gene: TRBJ2-2; CDR3aa: CASSLGGANTGELFF; CDR3nt: TGTGCCAGCAGCTTGGGAGGTGCGAACACCGGGGAGCTGTTTTTT
v_gene: TRBV3-1/TRBV3-2; d_gene: -; len: 13; abundance: -; j_gene: TRBJ2-5; CDR3aa: CASSSRGSETQYF; CDR3nt: TGTGCCAGCAGCTCCCGAGGTAGCGAGACCCAGTACTTC
v_gene: TRBV7-2; d_gene: -; len: 16; abundance: -; j_gene: TRBJ1-2; CDR3aa: CASRSTPEGLSYGYTF; CDR3nt: TGTGCCAGCCGGTCTACGCCGGAGGGACTAAGCTATGGCTACACCTTC
v_gene: TRBV30; d_gene: -; len: 13; abundance: -; j_gene: TRBJ1-3; CDR3aa: CAWSVSAGNTIYF; CDR3nt: TGTGCCTGGAGTGTATCGGCTGGAAACACCATATATTTT
v_gene: TRBV9; d_gene: -; len: 14; abundance: -; j_gene: TRBJ1-2; CDR3aa: CASSSPAAAYGYTF; CDR3nt: TGTGCCAGCAGCTCCCCGGCGGCCGCCTATGGCTACACCTTC
v_gene: TRBV7-9; d_gene: -; len: 16; abundance: -; j_gene: TRBJ1-1; CDR3aa: CASSFGLSGVNTEAFF; CDR3nt: TGTGCCAGCAGCTTTGGGTTGTCGGGGGTGAACACTGAAGCTTTCTTT
v_gene: TRBV9; d_gene: TRBD2; len: 17; abundance: -; j_gene: TRBJ2-2; CDR3aa: CASSVASGLGWSGELFF; CDR3nt: TGTGCCAGCAGCGTAGCCAGCGGACTAGGCTGGTCCGGGGAGCTGTTTTTT
v_gene: TRBV6-5; d_gene: TRBD1; len: 14; abundance: -; j_gene: TRBJ1-5; CDR3aa: CASRTDRANQPQHF; CDR3nt: TGTGCCAGCAGGACAGACAGGGCCAATCAGCCCCAGCATTTT
v_gene: TRBV7-6; d_gene: TRBD2; len: 15; abundance: -; j_gene: TRBJ2-7; CDR3aa: CASSRRGGLNYEQYF; CDR3nt: TGTGCCAGCAGCCGGCGGGGGGGACTAAACTACGAGCAGTACTTC